Below, 32 T cell receptor beta chains from the same sample are listed, as sequenced in a study of T cell responses to AZD1222 COVID-19 vaccine. TCRdb keeps only in-frame clones here, not all; method: immunoSEQ multiplex PCR. The sample consists of some 120,000 clones, 84% of them appearing once. This specimen was peripheral blood, taken 28 days after the second AZD1222 dose. These receptors originate from an adult who received the AZD1222 COVID-19 vaccine.

This clone was found once. The rearrangement links TRBV18 to TRBJ1-2; D remains ambiguous. The V end was cut by 4 bases, the J end by 4 bases, with 10 bases between. The CDR3 is 13 amino acids. Germline assignment: CDR1 KGHSH and CDR2 LQKENI. DNA for the CDR3: TGTGCCAGCTCACTTGGCGGAATCTATGGCTACACCTTC. This translates into CASSLGGIYGYTF.

This clone was recorded only once. This CDR3 reads CSARDSAREQYF. The CDR3 nucleotides are TGCAGCGCCCGGGACAGCGCACGCGAGCAGTACTTC. The chain links TRBV29-1 to TRBJ2-7, with 7 bases that match TRBD1. The germline CDR1 and CDR2 sequences are SQVTM and ANQGSEA. This CDR3 spans 12 amino acids. Trimming removed 7 bases from V and 6 bases from J; junction bases left unmatched: 9.

CDR3 DNA: TGTGCCAGCAGCACCCTAGATCGGACCGGCTACACCTTC. This encodes CASSTLDRTGYTF. The chain has TRBV7-3 and TRBJ1-2; D unclear. The V end was cut by 5 bases, the J end by 8 bases, with 15 bases between. The germline V gene has CDR1 SGHTA and CDR2 FQGTGA. The CDR3 is made up of 13 amino acids.

V gene TRBV7-9 combines with J gene TRBJ1-2; D might be TRBD1 (5 bases). Germline values: CDR1 SEHNR, CDR2 FQNEAQ (reference sequence). Trimming removed 3 bases from V and 3 bases from J, with 11 bases in between. This CDR3 is 14 amino acids long. This CDR3 is CASSFLGLYYGYTF. DNA for the CDR3: TGTGCCAGCAGCTTCTTGGGACTCTACTATGGCTACACCTTC.

Here the CDR3 reads CASSLAPSSYNSPLHF. CDR3 nucleotide sequence: TGTGCCAGCAGCTTGGCCCCGAGCTCCTATAATTCACCCCTCCACTTT. The V call is TRBV5-5, the J call TRBJ1-6; D remains ambiguous. The germline V gene has CDR1 SGHKS and CDR2 YYEKEE (reference sequence). This CDR3 region has 16 residues. V was trimmed by 0 bases and J by 0 bases, leaving 7 bases between them.

The rearrangement joins TRBV7-2 to TRBJ1-5; D unclear. V was trimmed by 4 bases and J by 6 bases, leaving 10 bases between them. The CDR3 has 13 amino acids. Germline V lookup: CDR1 SGHTA, CDR2 FQGNSA. The CDR3 DNA sequence: TGTGCCAGCAGCTCTACCGGAGGTCAGCCCCAGCATTTT. As protein: CASSSTGGQPQHF.

As DNA, the CDR3 is TGTGCCAGCAGTGAACGACTAGCGGGTGAGCAGTACTTC. Its protein is CASSERLAGEQYF. The genes are TRBV6-1 and TRBJ2-7, with 10 bases aligning to TRBD2. The length of the CDR3 is 13 residues. With V trimmed by 2 bases and J by 7 bases, 2 bases remained unmatched. The V gene's germline CDR1 is MNHNS and CDR2 SASEGT.

Many counts were recorded for this clone. The genes are TRBV4-1 and TRBJ1-1, with D perhaps TRBD1 (6 bases). Trimming cost V 3 bases and J 3 bases, with 29 bases left between them. CDR1 and CDR2 (germline): MGHRA, YSYEKL. The CDR3 length is 20 residues. This chain's CDR3 is CASSHLARRGKIGEDTEAFF. The CDR3 bases are TGCGCCAGCAGCCACCTCGCCCGCAGGGGCAAAATAGGGGAGGACACTGAAGCTTTCTTT.

The V gene is TRBV11-2, the J gene TRBJ2-1; TRBD1 aligns across 8 bases. Losses at the gene ends were 5 bases for V and 7 bases for J; bases not matched to a gene: 10. This CDR3 has 15 residues. The germline V gene encodes CDR1 SGHAT and CDR2 FQNNGV. The CDR3 sequence: CASSPSRQGWNEQFF. The CDR3 DNA reads as TGTGCCAGCAGCCCCTCCAGACAGGGGTGGAATGAGCAGTTCTTC.

The chain is built from TRBV2 and TRBJ1-2; D perhaps matches TRBD1 (6 bases). V dropped 2 bases and J dropped 3 bases, with 10 bases sitting between them. Germline V gives CDR1 SNHLY, CDR2 FYNNEI. The CDR3 runs 14 residues. CDR3 DNA sequence: TGTGCCAGCAGTGAACGGGGACAATACTATGGCTACACCTTC. Its protein product is CASSERGQYYGYTF.

This chain uses TRBV6-2 or TRBV6-3 with TRBJ2-7, with a possible D match to TRBD1 (5 bases). Per germline, CDR1 MNHEY and CDR2 SVGEGT. The germline V and J ends were trimmed by 3 bases and 1 base, with 7 bases remaining between them. The CDR3 is 13 residues long. The CDR3 reads CASSYDRSYEQYF. CDR3 sequence (DNA): TGTGCCAGCAGTTATGACAGATCCTACGAGCAGTACTTC.

This clone turned up a few times. J is TRBJ1-2 and V is TRBV7-2; D unclear. This CDR3 region has 14 residues. Germline V gives CDR1 SGHTA, CDR2 FQGNSA. Trimming removed 3 bases at V and 8 bases at J, with 16 bases between. The CDR3 bases are TGTGCCAGCAGCTTCCCCGGGTCCCAAGCGGGCTACACCTTC. Protein sequence: CASSFPGSQAGYTF.

The chain has TRBV7-3 and TRBJ2-1, with D maybe TRBD2 (5 bases). This CDR3 contains 15 residues. The germline CDR1 and CDR2 sequences are SGHTA and FQGTGA. Trimming pared 2 bases from V and 6 bases from J, leaving 14 bases between. The CDR3 sequence: CASSLGSGPLNEQFF. The CDR3 nucleotides read TGTGCCAGCAGCTTAGGGAGCGGCCCCCTCAATGAGCAGTTCTTC.

This chain connects TRBV7-2 to TRBJ1-2, with D uncertain. In germline, CDR1 is SGHTA, CDR2 FQGNSA. This CDR3 is 13 amino acids long. Trimming removed 2 bases from V and 4 bases from J, with 8 bases in between. CDR3: CASSLQLTYGYTF. The CDR3 bases are TGTGCCAGCAGCTTACAGCTGACCTATGGCTACACCTTC.

The gene calls are TRBV27 and TRBJ2-1; possible D gene TRBD2, 6 bases. The germline V and J ends were trimmed by 5 bases and 8 bases, with 16 bases remaining between them. The CDR3 covers 14 residues. Germline lookup yields CDR1 MNHEY and CDR2 SMNVEV (reference sequence). The CDR3 loop is CASSTTQGGHEQFF. CDR3 nucleotide sequence: TGTGCCAGCAGTACCACCCAGGGAGGCCATGAGCAGTTCTTC.

The rearrangement joins TRBV7-9 to TRBJ2-7; no clear D gene. This CDR3 contains 13 residues. Germline V gene sequence: CDR1 SEHNR, CDR2 FQNEAQ (reference sequence). V was shortened by 1 base and J by 0 bases, with 4 bases between the two germline ends. This chain's CDR3 is CASSLGDSYEQYF. The CDR3 DNA follows: TGTGCCAGCAGCTTAGGTGACTCCTACGAGCAGTACTTC.

There are a few counts of this clone. The CDR3 region has the DNA TGCGCCAGCAGCCAAGAGATAGGAGGGGTCCCTTTTAGCTCTGGAAACACCATATATTTT. Encoded protein: CASSQEIGGVPFSSGNTIYF. The chain carries TRBV4-3 and TRBJ1-3; D perhaps matches TRBD1 (5 bases). V was trimmed by 0 bases and J by 0 bases, leaving 21 bases between them. This CDR3 has 20 residues. Germline CDR1 and CDR2: LGHNA and YSLEER.

This clone was seen only once. V and J are TRBV13 and TRBJ2-3; unclear D gene. The CDR3 spans 12 residues. Germline values: CDR1 PRHDT, CDR2 FYEKMQ (reference sequence). Trimming took off 1 base at V and 3 bases at J, with 2 bases between the two ends. CDR3 amino acids: CASSLATDTQYF. The CDR3 DNA is TGTGCCAGCAGCTTAGCAACAGATACGCAGTATTTT. Full variable domain (missing parts from reference TRBV13 and TRBJ2-3): AAGVIQSPRHLIKEKRETATLKCYPIPRHDTVYWYQQGPGQDPQFLISFYEKMQSDKGSIPDRFSAQQFSDYHSELNMSSLELGDSALYFCASSLATDTQYFGPGTRLTVL.

The rearrangement joins TRBV2 to TRBJ2-2, with D possibly being TRBD2 (7 bases). V was shortened by 7 bases and J by 6 bases, with 12 bases between the two germline ends. Germline V CDR1 and CDR2: SNHLY, FYNNEI. This CDR3 is 13 amino acids long. CDR3 coding DNA: TGTGCCAGCAACAGGGAGGGTTCCGGGGAGCTGTTTTTT. Its translation is CASNREGSGELFF.

Only one count was recorded for this clone. The gene calls are TRBV27 and TRBJ2-5, with unresolved D. Germline V gene lookup returns CDR1 MNHEY and CDR2 SMNVEV (reference sequence). This CDR3 is 13 amino acids long. Trimming left V 5 bases short and J 0 bases short, with 7 bases between. The CDR3 nucleotides are TGTGCCAGCAGTCCTCCCTACCAAGAGACCCAGTACTTC. Its protein product is CASSPPYQETQYF.

The chain joins TRBV9 to TRBJ2-7; TRBD1 is a possible D gene (6 bases). Trimming left V 4 bases short and J 3 bases short, with 14 bases between. Germline-derived CDR1 and CDR2 are SGDLS and YYNGEE. The CDR3 has 14 residues. The CDR3 spells CASSFRDKNYEQYF. The CDR3 DNA sequence: TGTGCCAGCAGCTTCCGGGACAAAAACTACGAGCAGTACTTC.

The V and J genes are TRBV7-2 and TRBJ2-5, with 13 bases identical to TRBD2. Germline loops: CDR1 SGHTA, CDR2 FQGNSA. The CDR3 is 17 amino acids. Germline trimming cut 0 bases from V and 3 bases from J; bases unmatched to any gene: 4. The CDR3 DNA sequence: TGTGCCAGCAGCTTAGCGCGGACTAGCGGGGGAAAAGAGACCCAGTACTTC. Translated, it gives CASSLARTSGGKETQYF.

The chain combines TRBV7-2 with TRBJ2-7, with D uncertain. In germline, CDR1 is SGHTA, CDR2 FQGNSA. Trimming took 2 bases from V and 1 from J, leaving 6 bases between them. The CDR3 is made up of 13 amino acids. In DNA form, the CDR3 reads TGTGCCAGCAGCTTAATTTTTTCCTACGAGCAGTACTTC. Translating it yields CASSLIFSYEQYF.

The chain carries TRBV7-9 and TRBJ2-5; 7 nucleotides line up with TRBD1. Trimming removed 1 base from V and 9 bases from J; junction bases left unmatched: 5. Looked up from germline, CDR1 is SEHNR and CDR2 is FQNEAQ (reference sequence). There are 13 residues in the CDR3. The DNA of the CDR3 is TGTGCCAGCAGCTTAGAGGGGACAGTGGCCCAGTACTTC. This encodes CASSLEGTVAQYF.

V gene TRBV7-3 combines with J gene TRBJ2-1, with TRBD2 matching over 9 bases. J was trimmed by 2 bases and V by 5 bases; bases with no gene match: 7. This CDR3 spans 16 amino acids. Germline V lookup: CDR1 SGHTA, CDR2 FQGTGA. The CDR3 DNA reads as TGTGCCAGCAGCCCTCGGGCGGGGGGGACCTACAATGAGCAGTTCTTC. Its translation is CASSPRAGGTYNEQFF.

This chain uses TRBV4-1 with TRBJ1-5; a possible D gene is TRBD1 (6 bases). CDR1 and CDR2 from the germline V gene are MGHRA and YSYEKL. The CDR3 consists of 15 residues. V lost 4 bases to trimming and J lost 4 bases, with 14 bases between them. DNA for the CDR3: TGCGCCAGCAGCCTGGAGACAGGTGCTAATCAGCCCCAGCATTTT. This encodes CASSLETGANQPQHF.

This clone was recorded only once. The V call is TRBV4-2, the J call TRBJ2-5, with 10 bases lining up with TRBD2. Germline lookup yields CDR1 LGHNA and CDR2 YNFKEQ. The trim removed 0 bases at V and 5 bases at J, leaving 9 bases unmatched. The CDR3 sequence is 17 residues long. The CDR3 nucleotides read TGTGCCAGCAGCCAAGATCTCAGCCTAGCGGGAGTTGAGACCCAGTACTTC. Translated, it gives CASSQDLSLAGVETQYF.

This chain links TRBV11-2 with TRBJ2-7; D unclear. V lost 2 bases to trimming and J lost 2 bases, with 10 bases between them. Germline CDR1 and CDR2: SGHAT and FQNNGV. The CDR3 runs 14 residues. DNA of the CDR3: TGTGCCAGCAGCTTAAATGGGCTGACCTACGAGCAGTACTTC. As protein: CASSLNGLTYEQYF. The variable domain in full, with the rest retrieved from reference TRBV11-2 and TRBJ2-7, is EAGVAQSPRYKIIEKRQSVAFWCNPISGHATLYWYQQILGQGPKLLIQFQNNGVVDDSQLPKDRFSAERLKGVDSTLKIQPAKLEDSAVYLCASSLNGLTYEQYFGPGTRLTVT.

The DNA of the CDR3 is TGTGCCAGCAGCTTGTGGCCAGGGGGTAATACTATCCGGGAGACCCAGTACTTC. Translation: CASSLWPGGNTIRETQYF. The chain links TRBV7-6 to TRBJ2-5, with 7 bases matching TRBD1. This CDR3 region has 18 residues. Unmatched junction bases numbered 18, after V lost 3 bases and J lost 5 bases. CDR1 and CDR2 from the germline V gene are SGHVS and FNYEAQ.

The rearrangement links TRBV28 to TRBJ2-3, with 12 bases identical to TRBD2. V shed 5 bases, J shed 0 bases, and the junction held 12 bases outside the gene matches. There are 19 residues in the CDR3. Germline V gene lookup returns CDR1 MDHEN and CDR2 SYDVKM. The chain's CDR3 is CASSRSSGGESSSTDTQYF. CDR3 bases: TGTGCCAGCAGTCGCTCTAGCGGGGGGGAATCCTCTAGCACAGATACGCAGTATTTT.

The rearrangement links TRBV7-8 to TRBJ1-5, with D maybe TRBD1 (5 bases). V lost 1 base, J lost 9 bases, and 16 bases lay in between. CDR3 length: 15 residues. Germline CDR1 is SGHVS and CDR2 is FQNEAQ. CDR3 region: CASSLGYLQGPPQHF. CDR3 nucleotide sequence: TGTGCCAGCAGCTTAGGTTATTTGCAGGGCCCGCCCCAGCATTTT.

In nucleotides, the CDR3 is TGTGCCAGCTTCCTAAGGTCTCAGGACTATGGCTACACCTTC. It codes for CASFLRSQDYGYTF. The V call is TRBV6-5, the J call TRBJ1-2; D is unresolved. From germline, CDR1 is MNHEY and CDR2 SVGAGI. This CDR3 has 14 amino acids. V gave up 8 bases and J gave up 3 bases, with 16 bases separating them.